The rows below give T cell receptor beta chains drawn from one sample of a study of human CD4 T cells and Enterobacteriaceae. TCRdb's copy holds only in-frame clones and misses some; the assay was immunoSEQ multiplex PCR. The data show tens of thousands of clones, 82% seen once. Source material: memory CD4+ T cells from blood. These receptor sequences come from a human donor in good health. The CDR3 runs from the conserved cysteine through the conserved F or W. Fields, in order: D gene, clone size, J gene, V gene, CDR3 DNA, CDR3 protein. D genes are given only for firm matches. Clone size, where shown, is once, few, many, or a class for clones that have expanded.

D gene: TRBD1; clone size: .; J gene: TRBJ2-5; V gene: TRBV5-5; CDR3 DNA: TGTGCCAGCAGCTTACAGGGGCAATCAGAGACCCAGTACTTC; CDR3 protein: CASSLQGQSETQYF
D gene: .; clone size: .; J gene: TRBJ2-3; V gene: TRBV2; CDR3 DNA: TGTGCCAGCAGTGAAGAAGGAGCGCAGTATTTT; CDR3 protein: CASSEEGAQYF
D gene: .; clone size: .; J gene: TRBJ1-1; V gene: TRBV5-5; CDR3 DNA: TGTGCCAGCAGCTTCTTAACTGAAGCTTTCTTT; CDR3 protein: CASSFLTEAFF
D gene: .; clone size: .; J gene: TRBJ2-7; V gene: TRBV28; CDR3 DNA: TGTGCCAGCAGTTTCCGGGTCTACGAGCAGTACTTC; CDR3 protein: CASSFRVYEQYF
D gene: TRBD1; clone size: .; J gene: TRBJ1-5; V gene: TRBV19; CDR3 DNA: TGTGCCAGTAGTGTCGACAGGGGAACTCAGCCCCAGCATTTT; CDR3 protein: CASSVDRGTQPQHF
D gene: .; clone size: .; J gene: TRBJ1-2; V gene: TRBV19; CDR3 DNA: TGTGCCAGTAGTATCCAGGGGAGGTATGGCTACACCTTC; CDR3 protein: CASSIQGRYGYTF
D gene: TRBD1; clone size: .; J gene: TRBJ1-2; V gene: TRBV2; CDR3 DNA: TGTGCCAGCAGTATCCCGGGACAGGGGGCGAACTATGGCTACACCTTC; CDR3 protein: CASSIPGQGANYGYTF
D gene: .; clone size: .; J gene: TRBJ1-2; V gene: TRBV27; CDR3 DNA: TGTGCCAGCAGTTTCAACGGGGACACGGCCTATGGCTACACCTTC; CDR3 protein: CASSFNGDTAYGYTF
D gene: TRBD2; clone size: .; J gene: TRBJ2-1; V gene: TRBV5-4; CDR3 DNA: TGTGCCAGCAGCTTGGTCCGGGAGGCGAATGAGCAGTTCTTC; CDR3 protein: CASSLVREANEQFF
D gene: TRBD1; clone size: .; J gene: TRBJ1-2; V gene: TRBV5-4; CDR3 DNA: TGTGCCAGCAGCTACCCCCCCTTACAGGGGAGCCGGCATGGCTACACCTTC; CDR3 protein: CASSYPPLQGSRHGYTF
D gene: .; clone size: .; J gene: TRBJ2-6; V gene: TRBV7-2; CDR3 DNA: TGTGCCAGCAGCTCCCCCAGGGGTAGCTCTGGGGCCAACGTCCTGACTTTC; CDR3 protein: CASSSPRGSSGANVLTF
D gene: TRBD2; clone size: .; J gene: TRBJ2-1; V gene: TRBV19; CDR3 DNA: TGTGCCAGTAGGGGGGCTAGCGGGAGTGGTGAGCAGTTCTTC; CDR3 protein: CASRGASGSGEQFF
D gene: TRBD1; clone size: few; J gene: TRBJ1-1; V gene: TRBV5-5; CDR3 DNA: TGTGCCAGCAGCTTCAGAACAGGGGGCATATTTTGGAACACTGAAGCTTTCTTT; CDR3 protein: CASSFRTGGIFWNTEAFF
D gene: .; clone size: .; J gene: TRBJ1-5; V gene: TRBV10-2; CDR3 DNA: TGCGCCAGCAGTGAGTTCCGACAGGGCAATCAGCCCCAGCATTTT; CDR3 protein: CASSEFRQGNQPQHF
D gene: TRBD1; clone size: .; J gene: TRBJ2-2; V gene: TRBV28; CDR3 DNA: TGTGCCAGCAGCACCCAACAGGGGAGATGGACCGGGGAGCTGTTTTTT; CDR3 protein: CASSTQQGRWTGELFF
D gene: TRBD1; clone size: .; J gene: TRBJ2-7; V gene: TRBV5-1; CDR3 DNA: TGCGCCAGCAGCTTGGAGAGGGGGCTATACGAGCAGTACTTC; CDR3 protein: CASSLERGLYEQYF
D gene: TRBD2; clone size: .; J gene: TRBJ2-5; V gene: TRBV10-2; CDR3 DNA: TGCGCCAGCTGGCCTAGCGGAACCCAAGAGACCCAGTACTTC; CDR3 protein: CASWPSGTQETQYF
D gene: .; clone size: .; J gene: TRBJ1-1; V gene: TRBV6-4; CDR3 DNA: TGTGCCAGCAGCGCGGAGATCAACACTGAAGCTTTCTTT; CDR3 protein: CASSAEINTEAFF
D gene: .; clone size: .; J gene: TRBJ1-3; V gene: TRBV27; CDR3 DNA: TGTGCCAGCAGTTCCACCAGGGCTGGAAACACCATATATTTT; CDR3 protein: CASSSTRAGNTIYF
D gene: TRBD2; clone size: .; J gene: TRBJ2-7; V gene: TRBV6-1; CDR3 DNA: TGTGCCAGCAGTGAAGGAGGAGGGACTAGCGAATTCTACGAGCAGTACTTC; CDR3 protein: CASSEGGGTSEFYEQYF
D gene: .; clone size: .; J gene: TRBJ2-4; V gene: TRBV7-2; CDR3 DNA: TGTGCCAGCAGCTCCGGGCCGGGGAACATTCAGTACTTC; CDR3 protein: CASSSGPGNIQYF
D gene: .; clone size: .; J gene: TRBJ2-7; V gene: TRBV28; CDR3 DNA: TGTGCCAGCAGTCCAGGTGTGGGGGGCTACGAGCAGTACTTC; CDR3 protein: CASSPGVGGYEQYF
D gene: TRBD2; clone size: once; J gene: TRBJ2-7; V gene: TRBV29-1; CDR3 DNA: TGCAGCGTTGGGACTAGCGGGGCCTACGAGCAGTACTTC; CDR3 protein: CSVGTSGAYEQYF
D gene: TRBD2; clone size: .; J gene: TRBJ2-7; V gene: TRBV5-4; CDR3 DNA: TGTGCCAGCAGCTTCGAATTTGGGACTAGCGGGAAAGTGGGTTATTTAGAGCAGTACTTC; CDR3 protein: CASSFEFGTSGKVGYLEQYF
D gene: .; clone size: .; J gene: TRBJ2-7; V gene: TRBV7-9; CDR3 DNA: TGTGCCAGCAGCTCAGCTGATAGAGGGGAGCAGTACTTC; CDR3 protein: CASSSADRGEQYF
D gene: .; clone size: .; J gene: TRBJ1-2; V gene: TRBV28; CDR3 DNA: TGTGCCAGCAGACCTGGCCCCGGACGGGGCTACACCTTC; CDR3 protein: CASRPGPGRGYTF
D gene: TRBD1; clone size: medium-sized; J gene: TRBJ1-2; V gene: TRBV10-3; CDR3 DNA: TGTGCCATCAGTGGACAGGGGGCGCTGACCTATGGCTACACCTTC; CDR3 protein: CAISGQGALTYGYTF
D gene: .; clone size: .; J gene: TRBJ2-3; V gene: TRBV19; CDR3 DNA: TGTGCCAGTAGTACAACACAGGGAACTGTCGATACGCAGTATTTT; CDR3 protein: CASSTTQGTVDTQYF
D gene: .; clone size: .; J gene: TRBJ2-5; V gene: TRBV10-3; CDR3 DNA: TGTGCCATCAGTGGTACTAGAGAAGGGTCCGGGGAGACCCAGTACTTC; CDR3 protein: CAISGTREGSGETQYF
D gene: TRBD2; clone size: .; J gene: TRBJ2-5; V gene: TRBV11-2; CDR3 DNA: TGTGCCAGCAGCTTCCAGGGCGGGAGGGAGACCCAGTACTTC; CDR3 protein: CASSFQGGRETQYF
D gene: .; clone size: few; J gene: TRBJ2-7; V gene: TRBV2; CDR3 DNA: TGTGCCAGCAAAGCGAGTGCCTACGAGCAGTACTTC; CDR3 protein: CASKASAYEQYF
D gene: TRBD1; clone size: .; J gene: TRBJ1-1; V gene: TRBV5-6; CDR3 DNA: TGTGCCAGCAGCTTGGCAGGACAGGGGTATGATGAAGCTTTCTTT; CDR3 protein: CASSLAGQGYDEAFF
D gene: .; clone size: few; J gene: TRBJ2-7; V gene: TRBV2; CDR3 DNA: TGTGCCAGCAGTGTAGAGGGTAGCTCCTACGAGCAGTACTTC; CDR3 protein: CASSVEGSSYEQYF
D gene: TRBD1; clone size: .; J gene: TRBJ2-7; V gene: TRBV10-1; CDR3 DNA: TGCGCCAGCAGTGGACAGGGGGCGACGTACTTC; CDR3 protein: CASSGQGATYF
D gene: TRBD2; clone size: .; J gene: TRBJ2-1; V gene: TRBV29-1; CDR3 DNA: TGCAGCGTTGAAGCTAGCGGGAATCATGAGCAGTTCTTC; CDR3 protein: CSVEASGNHEQFF
D gene: .; clone size: .; J gene: TRBJ2-7; V gene: TRBV6-5; CDR3 DNA: TGTGCCAGCAGAGCCTACGGGGACGAGCAGTACTTC; CDR3 protein: CASRAYGDEQYF
D gene: TRBD1; clone size: few; J gene: TRBJ1-6; V gene: TRBV7-2; CDR3 DNA: TGTGCCAGCAGCTTGTACGGGGGACAGTTTAATTCACCCCTCCACTTT; CDR3 protein: CASSLYGGQFNSPLHF
D gene: TRBD2; clone size: few; J gene: TRBJ2-7; V gene: TRBV6-5; CDR3 DNA: TGTGCCAGCAGGCCGACTAGCTTCTACGAGCAGTACTTC; CDR3 protein: CASRPTSFYEQYF
D gene: TRBD1; clone size: once; J gene: TRBJ1-2; V gene: TRBV27; CDR3 DNA: TGTGCCAGCAGTCGACAGGGGGCGCTTGGCTACACCTTC; CDR3 protein: CASSRQGALGYTF
D gene: TRBD2; clone size: once; J gene: TRBJ2-3; V gene: TRBV5-4; CDR3 DNA: TGTGCCAGCAGCCTCGAACTAGCGGGGACCACAGATACGCAGTATTTT; CDR3 protein: CASSLELAGTTDTQYF
D gene: .; clone size: .; J gene: TRBJ1-1; V gene: TRBV28; CDR3 DNA: TGTGCCAGCAGTTTTAACACTGAAGCTTTCTTT; CDR3 protein: CASSFNTEAFF